These T cell receptor beta chains were read from a single sample in a study of blood T cell repertoires in COVID-19. Only in-frame clones appear in the TCRdb table, and some are missing; sequencing was by immunoSEQ multiplex PCR. Among about 27,000 clones listed, about 91% were seen once. The sample consisted of peripheral blood. The receptors shown here come from a human donor with active COVID-19. The donor label of this sample is uncertain. Both conserved end residues are part of each CDR3. A D gene is named only where the DNA matches it firmly. Clone size appears in some rows only: once, few, many, or a class for an expanded clone.

CASSYSIRDSGETQYF TGTGCCAGCAGTTATTCTATCCGGGACAGTGGAGAGACCCAGTACTTC - TRBJ2-5 TRBD1 16 TRBV6-5
CAWSPASEQYF TGTGCCTGGAGTCCAGCGAGCGAGCAGTACTTC - TRBJ2-7 - 11 TRBV30
CASSSLTSGREDQYF TGTGCCAGCAGTTCCCTGACTAGCGGGAGGGAAGACCAGTACTTC - TRBJ2-5 TRBD2 15 TRBV27
CASSPDWEQFF TGTGCCAGCAGCCCGGACTGGGAGCAGTTCTTC once TRBJ2-1 - 11 TRBV7-2
CASREGTDQETQYF TGTGCCAGCAGAGAAGGGACAGACCAAGAGACCCAGTACTTC - TRBJ2-5 TRBD1 14 TRBV6-1
CASSPIPLREQYF TGTGCTAGCAGCCCCATACCTTTGCGGGAGCAGTACTTC - TRBJ2-7 - 13 TRBV7-7
CASSKGTGITWETQYF TGTGCCAGTAGTAAGGGGACAGGGATAACGTGGGAGACCCAGTACTTC - TRBJ2-5 TRBD1 16 TRBV19
CASSPSSQGYEQYF TGTGCCAGCAGCCCAAGTTCTCAGGGATACGAGCAGTACTTC - TRBJ2-7 - 14 TRBV3-1/TRBV3-2
CASSLRGGPYNSPLHF TGTGCCAGCAGTTTAAGGGGGGGTCCTTATAATTCACCCCTCCACTTT - TRBJ1-6 - 16 TRBV28
CASSLGGAGSGNTIYF TGTGCCAGCAGCTTGGGGGGAGCAGGCTCTGGAAACACCATATATTTT - TRBJ1-3 - 16 TRBV5-6
CASSLVGYLGGEQYF TGTGCCAGCAGTCTGGTGGGGTACCTGGGGGGCGAGCAGTACTTC - TRBJ2-7 - 15 TRBV28
CASSTSRGSPTDTQYF TGTGCCAGCAGCACCAGCAGGGGGTCCCCCACAGATACGCAGTATTTT - TRBJ2-3 TRBD1 16 TRBV9
CASSQVYGTGVSGANVLTF TGCGCCAGCAGCCAAGTGTATGGGACAGGGGTATCTGGGGCCAACGTCCTGACTTTC - TRBJ2-6 TRBD1 19 TRBV4-3
CASSQLLERYEQYF TGTGCCAGCAGCCAGTTACTAGAACGTTACGAGCAGTACTTC - TRBJ2-7 - 14 TRBV3-1/TRBV3-2
CASRITQGARNSPLHF TGCGCCAGCAGGATCACACAGGGGGCTCGTAATTCACCCCTCCACTTT - TRBJ1-6 TRBD1 16 TRBV10-2
CASSQDHLAGRETQYF TGTGCCAGCAGCCAAGATCATCTAGCGGGTCGAGAGACCCAGTACTTC - TRBJ2-5 TRBD2 16 TRBV3-1/TRBV3-2
CASHSGRGAGELFF TGTGCCTCTCATAGCGGGCGCGGCGCCGGGGAGCTGTTTTTT - TRBJ2-2 TRBD2 14 TRBV6-6
CAWRRGQAVYEQYF TGTGCCTGGAGACGCGGACAGGCGGTCTACGAGCAGTACTTC - TRBJ2-7 TRBD1 14 TRBV30
CASSQIQGVSEQYF TGTGCCAGCAGCCAAATACAGGGCGTGAGCGAGCAGTACTTC - TRBJ2-7 - 14 TRBV3-1/TRBV3-2